This entry features one T cell receptor beta chain sequence. Its antigen is unidentified. The data originate from a study of T-cell memory formation after mild COVID-19. Study information: TCR clusters mostly belonged to single donors.

The study, taken as a whole, reports: Among clones contracting day 15 to 85, CD4/CD8 was balanced, whereas later expanders leaned CD4+. Whether second-wave clones peaking at day 37 were SARS-CoV-2 specific went unconfirmed.

5'RACE with constant-segment primers built TCRalpha and TCRbeta cDNA libraries with UMIs. TCRdb recomputed calls from the 5' RACE reads with MiXCR, one row per CDR3 protein. The sample has roughly 200,000 distinct CDR3 sequences, 15% to 20% seen once; the top ten hold roughly 1.9%. CDR3 length equals 17 residues. J was trimmed by 3 bases and V by 3 bases; bases with no gene match: 8. CDR1 SGHTA and CDR2 FQGNSA come from the germline V gene. The TCR sequence derives from an adult woman who had mild COVID-19 (a few samples of this study predate the infection). Cell type and time point are not known. Sequencing used PBMCs or a T cell subset sorted from them (not recorded which). J is TRBJ2-5 and V is TRBV7-2, with TRBD2 matching 12 bases. The CDR3 sequence: CASSFSLAGGLKETQYF. Here the CDR3 DNA reads TGTGCCAGCAGCTTTTCTCTAGCGGGAGGGCTAAAAGAGACCCAGTACTTC.